Below are 4 T cell receptor beta chains sequenced from a single sample in a study of CD8+ T cells in alopecia areata. RNA was isolated and reverse transcribed to cDNA, the sequencing template. Sequencing used immunoSEQ multiplex PCR; TCRdb keeps in-frame clones, though not all of them. Singletons are absent from the sample, which has 15,000 to 20,000 clones. Cell sorting was performed on pooled cutaneous lymph node cells with CD4, CD8alpha, NKG2D, NKG2ACE and other markers. Sequenced sample: CD8+ T cells sorted from a lymph node. The receptors originated from a C3H/HeJ mouse with alopecia areata. Strain haplotype (MHC): H2-k.

The sample holds many counts of this clone. Gene names are mouse gene names. The CDR3 end lies 4 residues beyond the end of the read and is filled in from the germline J gene. This rearrangement joins TRBV13-3 to TRBJ2-4; 7 bases align to TRBD2. Germline values: CDR1 NNHDY, CDR2 SYVADS. The CDR3 is made up of 14 amino acids. CDR3 bases read: TGTGCCAGCAGGGGGGGGAAGAGAGGAAAC. It is translated as CASRGGKRGN. The full CDR3 protein is CASRGGKRGNTLYF.

The table lists this clone with a few counts. The germline and genes are mouse ones. The read comes to an end 4 residues before the CDR3 does, leaving the germline J gene to fill in the end. The rearrangement joins TRBV19 to TRBJ1-4; 8 nucleotides align to TRBD1. Unmatched junction bases numbered 3, after V lost 5 bases and J lost 6 bases. CDR1 FNHDT and CDR2 SITEND come from the germline V gene (reference sequence). The CDR3 totals 13 residues. The CDR3 region is CASSPTGDERLFF. CDR3 bases read: TGTGCCAGCAGCCCGACAGGGGACGAA.

Comment on this clone: Genes and germline are mouse. The read ends 4 residues before the CDR3 terminus; that terminus is restored from the germline J gene. V usage is TRBV1 and J usage is TRBJ2-3; TRBD1 aligns across 8 bases. The CDR3 has 16 amino acids. V trimming: 0 bases; J trimming: 1 base; junction bases outside the gene matches: 3. Germline CDR1 reads NSQYPW; CDR2 reads LRSPGD (reference sequence). CDR3 DNA (partial): TGCACCTGCAGTGCAGACGGACAGGGTGGTGCAGAA. As protein: CTCSADGQGGAE. The complete CDR3 sequence is CTCSADGQGGAETLYF.

As concerns this clone: The genes and germline here are from mouse. Sequencing ends 4 residues short of the CDR3 end; the germline J gene provides the rest. This chain connects TRBV1 to TRBJ2-2; 11 bases are shared with TRBD2. This CDR3 is 15 amino acids long. J gave up 3 bases and V 4 bases, and 1 base lay outside the gene matches. Germline assignment: CDR1 NSQYPW and CDR2 LRSPGD (reference sequence). CDR3 sequence reads: CTCSGTGGYTGQLYF. The part of the CDR3 DNA that was read is TGCACCTGCAGTGGGACTGGGGGGTACACCGGG.